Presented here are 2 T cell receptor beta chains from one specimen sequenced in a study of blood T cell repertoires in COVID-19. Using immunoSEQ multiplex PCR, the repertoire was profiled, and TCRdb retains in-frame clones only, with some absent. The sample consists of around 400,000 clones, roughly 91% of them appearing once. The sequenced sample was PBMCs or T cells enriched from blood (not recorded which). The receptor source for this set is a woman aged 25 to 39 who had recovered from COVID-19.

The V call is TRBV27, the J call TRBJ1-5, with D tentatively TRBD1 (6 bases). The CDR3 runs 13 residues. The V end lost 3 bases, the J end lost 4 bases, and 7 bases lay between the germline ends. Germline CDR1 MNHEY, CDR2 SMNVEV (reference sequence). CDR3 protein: CASSFGQNQPQHF. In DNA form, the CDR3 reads TGTGCCAGCAGTTTTGGACAGAATCAGCCCCAGCATTTT.

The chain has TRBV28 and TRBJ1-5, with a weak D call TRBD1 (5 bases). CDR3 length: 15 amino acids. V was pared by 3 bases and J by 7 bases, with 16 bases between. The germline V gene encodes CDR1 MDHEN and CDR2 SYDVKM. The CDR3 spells CASSLGGSRHQPQHF. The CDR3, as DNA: TGTGCCAGCAGTTTGGGGGGGAGCAGGCACCAGCCCCAGCATTTT.